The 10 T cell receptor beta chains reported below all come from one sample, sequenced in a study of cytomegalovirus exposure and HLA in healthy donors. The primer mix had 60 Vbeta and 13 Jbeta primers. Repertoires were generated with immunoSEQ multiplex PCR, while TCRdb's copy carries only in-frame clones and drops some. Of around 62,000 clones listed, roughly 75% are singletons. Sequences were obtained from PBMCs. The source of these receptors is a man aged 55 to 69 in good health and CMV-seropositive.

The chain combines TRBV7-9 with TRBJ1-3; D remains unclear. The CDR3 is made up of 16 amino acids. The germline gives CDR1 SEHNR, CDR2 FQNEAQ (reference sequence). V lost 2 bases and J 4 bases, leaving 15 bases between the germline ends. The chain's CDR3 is CASSLKQPSRGNTIYF. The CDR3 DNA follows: TGTGCCAGCAGCTTAAAACAACCGTCGAGGGGAAACACCATATATTTT.

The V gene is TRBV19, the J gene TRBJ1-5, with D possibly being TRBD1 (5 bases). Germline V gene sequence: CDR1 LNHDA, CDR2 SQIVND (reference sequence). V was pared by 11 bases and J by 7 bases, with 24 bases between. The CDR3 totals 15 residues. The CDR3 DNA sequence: TGTGCCTCTTCGAGTGGGACCTCGGAGGGCCAGCCCCAGCATTTT. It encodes CASSSGTSEGQPQHF.

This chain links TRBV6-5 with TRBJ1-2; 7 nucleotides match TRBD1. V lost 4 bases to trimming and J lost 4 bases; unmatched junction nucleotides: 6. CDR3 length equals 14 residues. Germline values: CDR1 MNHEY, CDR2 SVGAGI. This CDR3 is CASSSTGTAYGYTF. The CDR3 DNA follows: TGTGCCAGCAGTTCAACAGGGACAGCCTATGGCTACACCTTC.

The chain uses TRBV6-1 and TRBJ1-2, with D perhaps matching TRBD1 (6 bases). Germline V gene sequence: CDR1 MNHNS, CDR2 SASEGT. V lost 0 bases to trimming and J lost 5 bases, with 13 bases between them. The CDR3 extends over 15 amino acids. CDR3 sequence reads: CASSEAPGEIYGYTF. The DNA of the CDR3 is TGTGCCAGCAGTGAAGCGCCAGGGGAGATATATGGCTACACCTTC.

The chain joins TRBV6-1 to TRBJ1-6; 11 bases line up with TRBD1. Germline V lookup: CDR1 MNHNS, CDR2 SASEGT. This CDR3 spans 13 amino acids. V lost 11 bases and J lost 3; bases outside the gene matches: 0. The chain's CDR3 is CAGTGGYNSPLHF. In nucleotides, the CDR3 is TGTGCCGGGACAGGGGGCTATAATTCACCCCTCCACTTT.

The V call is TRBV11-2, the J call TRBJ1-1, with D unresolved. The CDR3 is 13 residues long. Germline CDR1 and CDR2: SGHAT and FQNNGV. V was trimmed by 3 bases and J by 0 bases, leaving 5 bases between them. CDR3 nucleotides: TGTGCCAGCAGCTTGGGCATGAACACTGAAGCTTTCTTT. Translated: CASSLGMNTEAFF.

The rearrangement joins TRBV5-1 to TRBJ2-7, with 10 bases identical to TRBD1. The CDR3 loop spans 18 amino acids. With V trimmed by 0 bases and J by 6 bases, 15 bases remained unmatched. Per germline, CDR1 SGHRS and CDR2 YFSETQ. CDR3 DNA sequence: TGCGCCAGCAGCTTGGAGGACTGGTGGGGACAGGGGCTTTCCGAGCAGTACTTC. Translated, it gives CASSLEDWWGQGLSEQYF.

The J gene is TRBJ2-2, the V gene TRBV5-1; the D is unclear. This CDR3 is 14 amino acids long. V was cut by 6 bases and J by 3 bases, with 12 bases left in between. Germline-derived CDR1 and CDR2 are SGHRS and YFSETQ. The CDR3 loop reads CASTAGSYTGELFF. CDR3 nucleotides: TGCGCCAGCACCGCCGGGTCCTACACCGGGGAGCTGTTTTTT.

The CDR3 loop reads CASSLGQTSSYEQYF. The DNA of the CDR3 is TGCGCCAGCAGCCTTGGGCAGACGAGCTCCTACGAGCAGTACTTC. This chain connects TRBV4-1 to TRBJ2-7; D is uncertain. The CDR3 loop spans 15 amino acids. Germline loops: CDR1 MGHRA, CDR2 YSYEKL. V was shortened by 4 bases and J by 0 bases, with 13 bases between the two germline ends.

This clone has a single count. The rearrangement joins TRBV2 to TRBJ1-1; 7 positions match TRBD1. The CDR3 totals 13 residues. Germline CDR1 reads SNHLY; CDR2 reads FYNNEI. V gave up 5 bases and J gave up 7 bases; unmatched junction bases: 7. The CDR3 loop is CASSIRGLGEAFF. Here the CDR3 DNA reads TGTGCCAGCAGTATTAGGGGGCTCGGTGAAGCTTTCTTT.